The 20 T cell receptor beta chains in this list originate from one sample, sequenced in a study of blood T cell repertoires in COVID-19. TCRdb keeps only in-frame clones here, not all; method: immunoSEQ multiplex PCR. The sample yields some 270,000 clones, 80% to 85% seen once. Specimen: PBMCs or T cells enriched from blood (not recorded which). The receptors originated from a man aged 45-65 years who had recovered from COVID-19.

This clone was observed a handful of times. The V and J genes are TRBV3-1 (or the pseudogene TRBV3-2) and TRBJ1-6; maybe TRBD1 (5 bases). The CDR3 loop spans 14 amino acids. V lost 2 bases to trimming and J lost 10 bases, with 12 bases between them. CDR1 LGHDT and CDR2 YNNKEL come from the germline V gene (reference sequence). The CDR3 region has the DNA TGTGCCAGCAGCCAACCCCAGGGTAACTCACCCCTCCACTTT. Encoded protein: CASSQPQGNSPLHF.

CDR3 in DNA: TGTGCCAGCTCCCGGGAGAGCTCCTACGAGCAGTACTTC. As protein: CASSRESSYEQYF. This chain links TRBV7-9 with TRBJ2-7; the D gene is possibly TRBD2 (6 bases). CDR1 and CDR2 (germline): SEHNR, FQNEAQ (reference sequence). Between the trimmed V and J ends, which lost 8 bases and 0 bases, there was a span of 11 bases. The CDR3 length is 13 residues.

The chain is built from TRBV4-3 and TRBJ1-2; 10 positions agree with TRBD1. From germline, CDR1 is LGHNA and CDR2 YSLEER. The J segment lost 3 bases and the V segment lost 4 bases, leaving 5 bases of the junction unmatched. The CDR3 consists of 15 residues. The CDR3 DNA sequence: TGCGCCAGCAGCCGAGGGACAGGGGTTGACTATGGCTACACCTTC. Protein product: CASSRGTGVDYGYTF.

V usage is TRBV2 and J usage is TRBJ1-5; 11 bases align to TRBD1. This CDR3 spans 15 amino acids. V dropped 6 bases and J dropped 9; count of bases not matched to a gene: 10. The V gene's germline CDR1 is SNHLY and CDR2 FYNNEI. As DNA, the CDR3 is TGTGCCAGCAGACGGACAGGGGGCGCTCCTTGGCCCCAGCATTTT. This gives the protein CASRRTGGAPWPQHF.

The chain combines TRBV28 with TRBJ1-4; unclear D gene. The V gene's germline CDR1 is MDHEN and CDR2 SYDVKM. This CDR3 comprises 12 residues. Trimming removed 8 bases from V and 8 bases from J, with 12 bases in between. The CDR3: CASASGREKLFF. The CDR3 DNA reads TGTGCCAGCGCGTCCGGGAGGGAAAAACTGTTTTTT.

The chain joins TRBV28 to TRBJ2-7, with 10 bases identical to TRBD2. Losses at the gene ends were 6 bases for V and 4 bases for J; bases not matched to a gene: 6. Germline V gene data show CDR1 as MDHEN and CDR2 as SYDVKM. The CDR3 contains 14 residues. CDR3 protein: CASRGASGSYEQYF. The CDR3, as DNA: TGTGCCAGCAGGGGTGCTAGCGGGAGTTACGAGCAGTACTTC.

This rearrangement joins TRBV5-1 to TRBJ1-4, with 9 bases that match TRBD1. The CDR3 runs to 14 residues. In germline, CDR1 is SGHRS, CDR2 YFSETQ. V lost 3 bases to trimming and J lost 8 bases; unmatched junction nucleotides: 5. The CDR3 reads CASSYGQGNEKLFF. The DNA for the CDR3 is TGCGCCAGCAGCTACGGACAGGGGAACGAAAAACTGTTTTTT.

V usage is TRBV28 and J usage is TRBJ2-7; a weak D match, TRBD2 (6 bases). The CDR3 is 15 residues long. CDR1 and CDR2 (germline): MDHEN, SYDVKM. The V end was cut by 3 bases, the J end by 0 bases, with 12 bases between. CDR3 residues: CASSLARGNSYEQYF. The CDR3 DNA reads as TGTGCCAGCAGTTTGGCCCGGGGGAACTCCTACGAGCAGTACTTC.

This rearrangement joins TRBV7-9 to TRBJ1-1, with 7 bases fitting TRBD1. Per the germline V gene, CDR1 is SEHNR and CDR2 is FQNEAQ (reference sequence). The CDR3 totals 13 residues. J gave up 4 bases and V 5 bases, and 4 bases lay outside the gene matches. CDR3 nucleotides: TGTGCCAGCAGCGGGACAGCTCTCACTGAAGCTTTCTTT. It yields the protein CASSGTALTEAFF.

The chain recombines TRBV2 with TRBJ1-5, with TRBD1 matching 8 bases. The CDR3 spans 15 residues. V shed 4 bases, J shed 4 bases, and the junction held 6 bases outside the gene matches. From germline, CDR1 is SNHLY and CDR2 FYNNEI. The CDR3 nucleotides are TGTGCCAGCAGTGCTGCGGGACAGGATAATCAGCCCCAGCATTTT. This translates into CASSAAGQDNQPQHF.

The gene calls are TRBV3-1 (or the pseudogene TRBV3-2) and TRBJ2-5; no clear D gene. V dropped 4 bases and J dropped 4 bases, with 16 bases sitting between them. The germline V gene encodes CDR1 LGHDT and CDR2 YNNKEL (reference sequence). This CDR3 has 15 amino acids. Written as DNA, the CDR3 is TGTGCCAGCAGCCCCCGAACCCAAGCAGGAGAGACCCAGTACTTC. The encoded protein is CASSPRTQAGETQYF.

This clone has just a few counts. V gene TRBV7-9 combines with J gene TRBJ2-1; D may be TRBD1 (6 bases). In germline, CDR1 is SEHNR, CDR2 FQNEAQ (reference sequence). V lost 7 bases and J 12 bases, leaving 19 bases between the germline ends. The CDR3 spans 13 residues. The CDR3 here is CASTKGSGERQFF. The DNA for the CDR3 is TGTGCCAGCACCAAAGGGTCAGGGGAGCGGCAGTTCTTC. Full variable domain (outside the CDR3, taken from reference TRBV7-9 and TRBJ2-1): DTGVSQNPRHKITKRGQNVTFRCDPISEHNRLYWYRQTLGQGPEFLTYFQNEAQLEKSRLLSDRFSAERPKGSFSTLEIQRTEQGDSAMYLCASTKGSGERQFFGPGTRLTVL.

The chain joins TRBV28 to TRBJ1-4, with 9 bases lining up with TRBD1. V lost 0 bases to trimming and J lost 3 bases; unmatched junction nucleotides: 2. Germline CDR1 reads MDHEN; CDR2 reads SYDVKM. This CDR3 has 16 amino acids. The CDR3 DNA follows: TGTGCCAGCAGTTTATGGGGGGACAGGGCTAATGAAAAACTGTTTTTT. It encodes CASSLWGDRANEKLFF.

This chain links TRBV10-1 with TRBJ2-3, with 7 nucleotides matching TRBD1. J lost 2 bases, V lost 6 bases, and 2 bases had no gene match. Germline CDR1 reads WNHNN; CDR2 reads SYGVQD (reference sequence). CDR3 length equals 13 residues. The CDR3 reads CASSGQVTDTQYF. The CDR3 nucleotides read TGCGCCAGCAGCGGACAGGTCACAGATACGCAGTATTTT.

The rearrangement joins TRBV9 to TRBJ2-5, with D uncertain. The germline gives CDR1 SGDLS, CDR2 YYNGEE. V lost 0 bases and J lost 2, with 11 bases in between. The CDR3 runs 15 residues. CDR3 region: CASSVATAVQETQYF. CDR3 nucleotide sequence: TGTGCCAGCAGCGTAGCTACAGCTGTACAAGAGACCCAGTACTTC.

CDR3 coding DNA: TGTGCCAGCAGACGAGGACATCTTGACTCACCCCTCCACTTT. This translates into CASRRGHLDSPLHF. The chain combines TRBV7-2 with TRBJ1-6, with a weak D call TRBD1 (5 bases). CDR1 and CDR2 from the germline V gene are SGHTA and FQGNSA. The CDR3 sequence is 14 residues long. V lost 6 bases and J 10 bases, leaving 16 bases between the germline ends.

The chain recombines TRBV18 with TRBJ1-2, with 9 bases matching TRBD1. The V gene end was trimmed by 2 bases and the J gene end by 0 bases; junction bases not matched to a gene: 7. CDR1 is KGHSH, CDR2 LQKENI, per germline. The CDR3 covers 17 residues. CDR3 in amino acids: CASSPSGQGTSNYGYTF. In DNA, the CDR3 is TGTGCCAGCTCACCAAGCGGACAGGGGACCTCTAACTATGGCTACACCTTC.

The chain joins TRBV5-8 to TRBJ2-7; D unresolved. Trimming pared 5 bases from V and 2 bases from J, leaving 5 bases between. The CDR3 extends over 11 amino acids. Per the germline V gene, CDR1 is SGHTS and CDR2 is YDEGEE. CDR3 coding DNA: TGTGCCAGCAGGGAGACCTACGAGCAGTACTTC. Encoded protein: CASRETYEQYF.

The chain employs TRBV19 and TRBJ2-3; 13 nucleotides line up with TRBD2. The CDR3 runs to 17 residues. The germline gives CDR1 LNHDA, CDR2 SQIVND (reference sequence). J lost 5 bases, V lost 5 bases, and 10 bases had no gene match. The CDR3 coding sequence is TGTGCCAGTAGTCCGCGGACTAGCGGGAGATTCGGAGATACGCAGTATTTT. Its translation: CASSPRTSGRFGDTQYF.

The V gene is TRBV6-5, the J gene TRBJ2-7, with 10 nucleotides matching TRBD2. J gave up 3 bases and V 5 bases, and 4 bases lay outside the gene matches. Germline loops: CDR1 MNHEY, CDR2 SVGAGI. The CDR3 length is 14 residues. The CDR3, as DNA: TGTGCCAGCAGTACCCTAGCGGGAGTCTACGAGCAGTACTTC. Protein product: CASSTLAGVYEQYF.